Listed below are T cell receptor beta chains from one sample, sequenced in a study of T-cell reconstitution after alpha-beta-depleted transplantation in children. A single record per CDR3 protein comes from TCRdb applying MiXCR to the PCR reads. This table holds approximately 650,000 distinct CDR3 sequences, about an eighth found once. Source: PBMCs, taken before TCRalphabeta/CD19-depleted stem cell transplant. All receptors derive from a girl between 2 and 10 years old with congenital amegakaryocytic thrombocytopenia, due to receive a stem cell transplant. The CDR3 runs from the conserved cysteine through the conserved F or W. A D gene is named only where the DNA matches it firmly. Part of the rows lack a size; the others show once, few, many or a class for expanded clones.

CDR3aa: CASSLGQGLSYEQYF; CDR3nt: TGCGCCAGCAGTTTGGGACAGGGACTCTCCTACGAGCAGTACTTC; j_gene: TRBJ2-7; d_gene: TRBD1; abundance: many; v_gene: TRBV5-1
CDR3aa: CASSRGNNSPLHF; CDR3nt: TGTGCCAGCAGCCGGGGCAATAATTCACCCCTCCACTTT; j_gene: TRBJ1-6; d_gene: .; abundance: .; v_gene: TRBV6-2/TRBV6-3
CDR3aa: CASSFGSGSSYEQYF; CDR3nt: TGCGCCAGCAGCTTCGGTAGCGGGAGCTCCTACGAGCAGTACTTC; j_gene: TRBJ2-7; d_gene: TRBD2; abundance: .; v_gene: TRBV5-1
CDR3aa: CAIKKIAGGSTDTQYF; CDR3nt: TGTGCCATCAAGAAAATAGCGGGAGGGAGCACAGATACGCAGTATTTT; j_gene: TRBJ2-3; d_gene: TRBD2; abundance: many; v_gene: TRBV10-3
CDR3aa: CASGLGLSGTQFGELFF; CDR3nt: TGTGCTAGTGGTTTGGGTCTCTCCGGGACTCAGTTCGGGGAGCTGTTTTTT; j_gene: TRBJ2-2; d_gene: .; abundance: .; v_gene: TRBV12-5
CDR3aa: CASSFQVIGTSDNYEQYF; CDR3nt: TGTGCCAGCAGTTTCCAAGTAATCGGGACTAGCGATAACTACGAGCAGTACTTC; j_gene: TRBJ2-7; d_gene: TRBD2; abundance: many; v_gene: TRBV27
CDR3aa: CSVGEGAEKLFF; CDR3nt: TGCAGCGTTGGAGAAGGTGCCGAAAAACTGTTTTTT; j_gene: TRBJ1-4; d_gene: .; abundance: .; v_gene: TRBV29-1
CDR3aa: CASSTGGLGYQETQYF; CDR3nt: TGTGCCAGCAGTACAGGGGGCTTGGGGTACCAAGAGACCCAGTACTTC; j_gene: TRBJ2-5; d_gene: TRBD1; abundance: .; v_gene: TRBV11-2
CDR3aa: CASSLFLIGVGTGELFF; CDR3nt: TGTGCCAGCAGCTTATTTTTAATAGGCGTTGGCACCGGGGAGCTGTTTTTT; j_gene: TRBJ2-2; d_gene: .; abundance: many; v_gene: TRBV5-5
CDR3aa: CASSLGASQETQYF; CDR3nt: TGTGCCAGCAGCTTAGGAGCCAGTCAAGAGACCCAGTACTTC; j_gene: TRBJ2-5; d_gene: .; abundance: many; v_gene: TRBV5-1
CDR3aa: CASSRLTGVSSVSSYEQYF; CDR3nt: TGTGCCAGCAGTCGCCTAACAGGGGTTTCTAGCGTAAGCTCCTACGAGCAGTACTTC; j_gene: TRBJ2-7; d_gene: .; abundance: many; v_gene: TRBV27
CDR3aa: CASFGTADSGANVLTF; CDR3nt: TGTGCCAGCTTCGGGACGGCGGACTCTGGGGCCAACGTCCTGACTTTC; j_gene: TRBJ2-6; d_gene: .; abundance: .; v_gene: TRBV18
CDR3aa: CSVAGGTYEQYF; CDR3nt: TGCAGCGTAGCGGGAGGAACTTACGAGCAGTACTTC; j_gene: TRBJ2-7; d_gene: TRBD2; abundance: few; v_gene: TRBV29-1
CDR3aa: CASRTIPGELFF; CDR3nt: TGTGCCAGCAGGACGATCCCCGGGGAGCTGTTTTTT; j_gene: TRBJ2-2; d_gene: .; abundance: many; v_gene: TRBV6-2/TRBV6-3
CDR3aa: CASSRRSENYEQYF; CDR3nt: TGTGCCAGCAGCCGGCGCAGTGAGAATTACGAGCAGTACTTC; j_gene: TRBJ2-7; d_gene: .; abundance: few; v_gene: TRBV5-4
CDR3aa: CAIGATDTQYF; CDR3nt: TGTGCCATCGGGGCAACAGATACGCAGTATTTT; j_gene: TRBJ2-3; d_gene: .; abundance: many; v_gene: TRBV10-3
CDR3aa: CASSIAEGYEQYF; CDR3nt: TGTGCCAGTAGTATCGCAGAGGGCTACGAGCAGTACTTC; j_gene: TRBJ2-7; d_gene: .; abundance: .; v_gene: TRBV19
CDR3aa: CASSAYLDVNIQYF; CDR3nt: TGCGCCAGCAGCGCCTACCTAGACGTAAACATTCAGTACTTC; j_gene: TRBJ2-4; d_gene: .; abundance: many; v_gene: TRBV5-1
CDR3aa: CASSFTSMDNEQFF; CDR3nt: TGTGCCAGCAGCTTCACCAGTATGGACAATGAGCAGTTCTTC; j_gene: TRBJ2-1; d_gene: .; abundance: many; v_gene: TRBV12-3/TRBV12-4
CDR3aa: CASGNILAKNIQYF; CDR3nt: TGTGCTAGTGGTAACATCTTAGCCAAAAACATTCAGTACTTC; j_gene: TRBJ2-4; d_gene: .; abundance: .; v_gene: TRBV12-5
CDR3aa: CASSLDSGERTDTQYF; CDR3nt: TGTGCCAGCAGCTTAGATTCCGGCGAGCGCACAGATACGCAGTATTTT; j_gene: TRBJ2-3; d_gene: .; abundance: few; v_gene: TRBV11-2
CDR3aa: CSARPPTTDTQYF; CDR3nt: TGCAGTGCCAGGCCCCCAACCACAGATACGCAGTATTTT; j_gene: TRBJ2-3; d_gene: .; abundance: many; v_gene: TRBV20-1
CDR3aa: CASRSRDSSSYNEQFF; CDR3nt: TGTGCCAGCCGATCCCGGGACTCAAGCTCCTACAATGAGCAGTTCTTC; j_gene: TRBJ2-1; d_gene: .; abundance: .; v_gene: TRBV6-2/TRBV6-3
CDR3aa: CSATDPGRRGYTF; CDR3nt: TGCAGTGCTACCGACCCGGGACGTCGGGGCTACACCTTC; j_gene: TRBJ1-2; d_gene: .; abundance: .; v_gene: TRBV20-1
CDR3aa: CASSQSLGQGHYGYTF; CDR3nt: TGTGCCAGCAGCCAATCCTTGGGACAGGGACACTATGGCTACACCTTC; j_gene: TRBJ1-2; d_gene: TRBD1; abundance: few; v_gene: TRBV3-1
CDR3aa: CASSARPWDYRHEQFF; CDR3nt: TGTGCCAGCAGTGCCCGCCCATGGGACTATCGCCATGAGCAGTTCTTC; j_gene: TRBJ2-1; d_gene: TRBD2; abundance: few; v_gene: TRBV25-1
CDR3aa: CSVEGQNRYEQYF; CDR3nt: TGCAGCGTTGAAGGTCAGAACCGCTACGAGCAGTACTTC; j_gene: TRBJ2-7; d_gene: .; abundance: many; v_gene: TRBV29-1
CDR3aa: CASGQGVSLNTGELFF; CDR3nt: TGCGCCAGCGGGCAGGGAGTTTCCCTGAACACCGGGGAGCTGTTTTTT; j_gene: TRBJ2-2; d_gene: .; abundance: many; v_gene: TRBV5-1
CDR3aa: CSARGLALTYEQYF; CDR3nt: TGCAGTGCTAGGGGGCTAGCTTTAACCTACGAGCAGTACTTC; j_gene: TRBJ2-7; d_gene: .; abundance: many; v_gene: TRBV20-1
CDR3aa: CASSWVPGTGDEKLFF; CDR3nt: TGTGCCAGCAGCTGGGTCCCCGGGACAGGAGATGAAAAACTGTTTTTT; j_gene: TRBJ1-4; d_gene: TRBD1; abundance: few; v_gene: TRBV7-9
CDR3aa: CAIRGRPDEKLFF; CDR3nt: TGTGCCATCAGGGGCCGGCCTGATGAAAAACTGTTTTTT; j_gene: TRBJ1-4; d_gene: .; abundance: .; v_gene: TRBV10-3
CDR3aa: CSAWLSTDYNEQFF; CDR3nt: TGCAGTGCTTGGCTCAGTACCGACTACAATGAGCAGTTCTTC; j_gene: TRBJ2-1; d_gene: .; abundance: many; v_gene: TRBV20-1
CDR3aa: CATSRGMDTGELFF; CDR3nt: TGCGCCACCTCAAGGGGTATGGACACCGGGGAGCTGTTTTTT; j_gene: TRBJ2-2; d_gene: .; abundance: .; v_gene: TRBV5-1
CDR3aa: CSASGLDTEAFF; CDR3nt: TGCAGTGCTAGCGGGCTGGACACTGAAGCTTTCTTT; j_gene: TRBJ1-1; d_gene: .; abundance: many; v_gene: TRBV20-1
CDR3aa: CASSGPGLGYTF; CDR3nt: TGCGCCAGCAGTGGTCCAGGGCTGGGCTACACCTTC; j_gene: TRBJ1-2; d_gene: .; abundance: .; v_gene: TRBV10-2
CDR3aa: CASSIPSGSRNEQFF; CDR3nt: TGTGCCAGTAGTATACCTAGCGGGAGTAGAAATGAGCAGTTCTTC; j_gene: TRBJ2-1; d_gene: TRBD2; abundance: few; v_gene: TRBV19